The 32 T cell receptor beta chains reported below all come from one sample, sequenced in a study of tumor and adjacent non-tumor tissue in lung cancer. The library came from three nested PCR rounds adapted from ARM-PCR protocols. TCRdb passed the multiplex PCR reads through MiXCR, listing each CDR3 protein once. This sample has under 150,000 distinct CDR3 sequences, with roughly 70% found just once. The template was RNA from unsorted bulk tissue. The specimen was lung tumor tissue. The origin of the receptors is a man aged 60-69 years with small cell lung cancer.

Regarding this clonotype: The junction departs from germline at one end; a sequencing error may be responsible. This chain uses TRBV4-1 with TRBJ2-7, with a tentative D call TRBD1 (5 bases). The CDR3 is 14 residues long. Per the germline V gene, CDR1 is MGHRA and CDR2 is YSYEKL. CDR3 loop: CASSQERQSYEQQF. CDR3 nucleotides: TGCGCCAGCAGCCAAGAGCGACAGAGCTATGAGCAGCAATTC.

A note on this clonotype: A junction boundary mismatches the germline segment, possibly from a read error. The rearrangement links TRBV6-2 or TRBV6-3 to TRBJ2-2; D is unclear. Looked up from germline, CDR1 is MNHEY and CDR2 is SVGEGT. CDR3 length: 17 amino acids. The CDR3 spells CASSYSKFLVNTRELFF. The CDR3 DNA reads TGTGCCAGCAGTTACTCGAAATTTTTGGTGAACACCAGGGAGCTGTTTTTT.

With respect to this clonotype: Germline and junction disagree at one end, which may indicate a read error. The chain is built from TRBV11-3 and TRBJ2-2; tentative D call: TRBD1 (5 bases). This CDR3 is 15 amino acids long. The V gene's germline CDR1 is SGHNT and CDR2 YENEEA. DNA of the CDR3: TGTGCCAGCAGCTTTAGCTCAGGGTTCACCGTGGAGCTGTTATTT. It codes for CASSFSSGFTVELLF.

A single count supports this clonotype. This chain links TRBV5-4 with TRBJ2-5, with a possible D match to TRBD1 (5 bases). The CDR3 spans 14 residues. Germline V lookup: CDR1 SGHNT, CDR2 YYREEE (reference sequence). Between the trimmed V and J ends, which lost 1 base and 2 bases, there was a span of 9 bases. The CDR3 loop reads CASSLSGAQETQYF. The CDR3 DNA follows: TGTGCCAGCAGCTTGAGTGGGGCACAAGAGACCCAGTACTTC. The whole variable domain, filled in from reference TRBV5-4 and TRBJ2-5, reads ETGVTQSPTHLIKTRGQQVTLRCSSQSGHNTVSWYQQALGQGPQFIFQYYREEENGRGNFPPRFSGLQFPNYSSELNVNALELDDSALYLCASSLSGAQETQYFGPGTRLLVL.

This CDR3 is CSAPDSRLSGRGYEQFF. DNA for the CDR3: TGCAGTGCCCCAGATAGTAGGCTATCGGGGCGTGGGTATGAGCAGTTCTTC. The chain links TRBV20-1 to TRBJ2-1, with D perhaps TRBD1 or TRBD2 (5 bases each). The CDR3 covers 17 residues. CDR1 is DFQATT and CDR2 is SNEGSKA in the germline V gene (reference sequence). Trimming took off 6 bases at V and 8 bases at J, with 29 bases between the two ends.

V usage is TRBV24-1 and J usage is TRBJ2-2, with TRBD2 matching 16 bases. J was trimmed by 8 bases and V by 3 bases; bases with no gene match: 8. Germline assignment: CDR1 KGHDR and CDR2 SFDVKD. The CDR3 is made up of 18 amino acids. The CDR3 here is CATSDKGLAGGDGGELFF. For the CDR3, the DNA is TGTGCCACCAGTGATAAGGGACTAGCGGGAGGGGACGGTGGGGAGCTGTTTTTT.

Details on this clonotype: A much larger clone is a single base away; this may be a read error. The rearrangement joins TRBV20-1 to TRBJ2-7, with TRBD2 matching over 7 bases. Losses at the gene ends were 3 bases for V and 9 bases for J; bases not matched to a gene: 14. The CDR3 has 14 residues. CDR1 and CDR2 from the germline V gene are DFQATT and SNEGSKA (reference sequence). The CDR3 region has the DNA TGCAGTGCTAGCGAAATGGGGGTTTTAGCGGGGCAGTACGTC. Its protein product is CSASEMGVLAGQYV.

The V call is TRBV20-1, the J call TRBJ2-5; D is perhaps TRBD2 (7 bases). This CDR3 region has 12 residues. V lost 6 bases, J lost 3 bases, and 11 bases lay in between. Germline-derived CDR1 and CDR2 are DFQATT and SNEGSKA (reference sequence). For the CDR3, the DNA is TGCAGTGCAAAGGGGGGGAAAGAGACCCAGTACTTC. Translated: CSAKGGKETQYF.

This chain uses TRBV11-2 with TRBJ1-1; D is unresolved. This CDR3 spans 13 amino acids. The V gene lost 7 bases and the J gene lost 5 bases, with 14 bases spanning the gap. Germline V CDR1 and CDR2: SGHAT, FQNNGV. The CDR3 DNA reads as TGTGCCAGCAACAAGGAGGTAGGTACTGAAGCTTTCTTT. It specifies CASNKEVGTEAFF.

Remarks on this clonotype: One end of the junction is discordant with germline, which a read error may explain. The V and J genes are TRBV4-2 and TRBJ1-2, with D hard to call. Germline V CDR1 and CDR2: LGHNA, YNFKEQ. The CDR3 has 15 residues. CDR3 sequence (DNA): TGTGACAGCAGGCAAGAATTGATAGTGGGCTATGGCTACACCTTC. Protein product: CDSRQELIVGYGYTF.

This clonotype came up many times. The rearrangement uses TRBV20-1 and TRBJ1-1; unclear D gene. CDR1 and CDR2 (germline): DFQATT, SNEGSKA (reference sequence). V gave up 6 bases and J gave up 0 bases, with 11 bases separating them. The CDR3 length is 13 residues. Here the CDR3 DNA reads TGCAGTGCACAGTGGCAGTTGAACACTGAAGCTTTCTTT. Translated, it gives CSAQWQLNTEAFF.

Points on this clonotype: One junction end does not reproduce the germline sequence, and a read error may be involved. V and J are TRBV4-1 and TRBJ2-1; 10 positions agree with TRBD2. This CDR3 has 17 amino acids. The V gene's germline CDR1 is MGHRA and CDR2 YSYEKL. This chain's CDR3 is CASCQEGAGGGYNEQFF. The DNA of the CDR3 is TGCGCCAGCTGCCAAGAGGGAGCGGGAGGGGGATACAATGAGCAGTTCTTC.

The chain has TRBV29-1 and TRBJ1-1; TRBD1 is a possible D gene (5 bases). The V and J ends lost 7 bases and 5 bases respectively, with 20 bases between them. The CDR3 has 14 amino acids. The germline V gene has CDR1 SQVTM and CDR2 ANQGSEA. CDR3 sequence: CSAGGFVSGTEAFF. The CDR3 DNA reads as TGCAGCGCCGGGGGGTTCGTTTCCGGGACTGAAGCTTTCTTT.

A word on this clonotype: Germline is not matched at one junction end, which may reflect a read error. V gene TRBV11-2 combines with J gene TRBJ2-1; TRBD2 matches 9 bases. This CDR3 has 15 residues. Germline V CDR1 and CDR2: SGHAT, FQNNGV. The CDR3 nucleotides are TGTACCAGCAGCCGAACTAGCGGGCTTAGCAATGAGCAGTTCTTC. As protein: CTSSRTSGLSNEQFF.

The chain recombines TRBV12-1 with TRBJ2-3; the table's D call of TRBD2 was not tested on the DNA. TRBV12-1 is recorded as a pseudogene. This CDR3 comprises 17 residues. The CDR3 DNA reads as TGTGCCAGCAGCTTTCCAAAGCGGGCAATCCCCACAGATACGCGGTTTTTT. Encoded protein: CASSFPKRAIPTDTRFF.

Of note for this clonotype: Given a much more abundant clone one base away, this may be a read error. This chain joins TRBV20-1 and TRBJ1-6; 7 bases line up with TRBD1. The V segment lost 5 bases and the J segment 11 bases; nucleotides outside the gene matches: 9. This CDR3 spans 13 amino acids. Germline values: CDR1 DFQATT, CDR2 SNEGSKA (reference sequence). CDR3 loop: CSASTGSDAPLHF. For the CDR3, the DNA is TGCAGTGCTTCGACAGGGTCGGATGCACCCCTCCACTTT.

About this clonotype itself: This may arise from a read error, as a much more abundant clone is one base away. CDR3 nucleotides: TGTGCCAGCAGTTTGCTGGACAGGGGAATCGGAAACACCACATATTTT. Translating it yields CASSLLDRGIGNTTYF. The chain carries TRBV28 and TRBJ1-3; 9 bases are shared with TRBD1. The CDR3 is made up of 16 amino acids. Per the germline V gene, CDR1 is MDHEN and CDR2 is SYDVKM.

With respect to this clonotype: The junction shows a germline mismatch at one end, possibly a read error. The V gene is TRBV24-1, the J gene TRBJ2-5; 9 bases are a match to TRBD1. CDR1 is KGHDR and CDR2 is SFDVKD in the germline V gene. The CDR3 extends over 15 amino acids. The CDR3 sequence is CAASDAGTGQETQYF. As DNA, the CDR3 is TGTGCCGCCAGTGATGCCGGGACAGGGCAAGAGACCCAGTACTTC.

Of note for this clonotype: One base away lies a much larger clone, so this may be a sequencing read error. The gene calls are TRBV20-1 and TRBJ2-1, with 13 positions matching TRBD2. Trimming removed 6 bases from V and 4 bases from J; junction bases left unmatched: 9. Per germline, CDR1 DFQATT and CDR2 SNEGSKA (reference sequence). This CDR3 comprises 16 residues. The CDR3 nucleotides are TGCAGTGCGTCTCCGGGACTAGCGGGGTTATACAATGAGCAGTTCTTC. Translated, it gives CSASPGLAGLYNEQFF.

The chain uses TRBV13 and TRBJ2-5, with 10 bases fitting TRBD2. Trimming removed 3 bases from V and 2 bases from J; junction bases left unmatched: 9. This CDR3 has 17 amino acids. Germline V CDR1 and CDR2: PRHDT, FYEKMQ (reference sequence). The CDR3 loop is CASSLYQAGGLQETQYF. The CDR3 DNA follows: TGTGCCAGCAGCTTGTACCAAGCGGGAGGGCTGCAAGAGACCCAGTACTTC.

A remark on this clonotype: Since no conserved phenylalanine or tryptophan closes the CDR3, a read error is the likely cause. The gene calls are TRBV4-1 and TRBJ2-1; 8 bases align to TRBD1. The CDR3 spans 15 residues. Per the germline V gene, CDR1 is MGHRA and CDR2 is YSYEKL. CDR3 sequence (DNA): TGTGCCATCAGCCAAGAGGACAGGGAATACAATGAGCAGTTCATC. Translating gives CAISQEDREYNEQFI.

This clonotype was recorded many times. The V and J genes are TRBV7-8 and TRBJ2-2, with D possibly matching TRBD1 (6 bases). V gave up 2 bases and J gave up 4 bases, with 11 bases separating them. The CDR3 length is 15 residues. Germline V gene sequence: CDR1 SGHVS, CDR2 FQNEAQ. The CDR3 coding sequence is TGTGCCAGCAGCTTAATTGGGGGCACCACCGGGGAGCTGTTTTTT. Translating gives CASSLIGGTTGELFF. Drawing the rest from reference TRBV7-8 and TRBJ2-2, the complete variable domain is GAGVSQSPRYKVAKRGQDVALRCDPISGHVSLFWYQQALGQGPEFLTYFQNEAQLDKSGLPSDRFFAERPEGSVSTLKIQRTQQEDSAVYLCASSLIGGTTGELFFGEGSRLTVL.

Note on this clonotype: One junction end disagrees with the germline gene, perhaps due to a read error. This chain links TRBV6-1 with TRBJ1-5; 7 nucleotides match TRBD1. Germline V gives CDR1 MNHNS, CDR2 SASEGT. The CDR3 has 14 amino acids. The CDR3 DNA is TGTGCCAACAGTGTAGAGGGGGCCCTGCCCCCCCAGCATTTT. Residues: CANSVEGALPPQHF.

On this clonotype: A much larger clone is a single base away; this may be a read error. The genes are TRBV10-3 and TRBJ1-2; D might be TRBD1 (5 bases). Germline V gene data show CDR1 as ENHRY and CDR2 as SYGVKD. This CDR3 is 15 amino acids long. The CDR3 region has the DNA TGTGCCATCAGTAAGTCGAGAGACAGACCCTATGGCTACACCTTC. Amino acids: CAISKSRDRPYGYTF.

A remark on this clonotype: A junction boundary mismatches the germline segment, possibly from a read error. The chain uses TRBV11-2 and TRBJ2-2; 8 nucleotides line up with TRBD2. There are 14 residues in the CDR3. CDR1 SGHAT and CDR2 FQNNGV come from the germline V gene. The CDR3 bases are TGTGCCAGCAGCCAAGCGGGGGTACCCGGGGAGCTGTTATTT. This sequence encodes CASSQAGVPGELLF.

In this sample, this clonotype turned up once. It is likely a read error, because the conserved phenylalanine at the end of the CDR3 is missing. The rearrangement links TRBV12-3 or TRBV12-4 to TRBJ2-1; possible D gene TRBD2, 5 bases. The CDR3 runs 18 residues. Trimming shortened V by 1 base and J by 3 bases, and 19 bases separated the two germline ends. CDR3: CASSLVLLRTCVYNEQFL. CDR3 DNA sequence: TGTGCCAGCAGTTTAGTACTCTTGAGGACTTGTGTCTACAATGAGCAGTTCCTC.

Ten or more counts support this clonotype. The chain recombines TRBV11-2 with TRBJ1-1; D ambiguous. Germline lookup yields CDR1 SGHAT and CDR2 FQNNGV. The CDR3 spans 13 residues. Between the trimmed V and J ends, which lost 2 bases and 1 base, there was a span of 5 bases. As DNA, the CDR3 is TGTGCCAGCAGCTTACTAGGGAACACTGAAGCTTTCTTT. This codes for CASSLLGNTEAFF.

This clonotype was counted ten times or more. CDR3 nucleotides: TGTGCCAGCAGTCCAGGACTAGCGGGAGGAGAGACCCAGTACTTC. Its protein product is CASSPGLAGGETQYF. The V call is TRBV6-6, the J call TRBJ2-5; 14 bases align to TRBD2. Germline CDR1 and CDR2: MNHNY and SVGAGI (reference sequence). The V and J ends lost 5 bases and 4 bases, in that order; junction bases with no gene match: 3. The CDR3 totals 15 residues.

As for this clonotype: One end of the junction fails to match germline, which may point to a read error. V and J are TRBV4-1 and TRBJ1-5; maybe TRBD1 (6 bases). The CDR3 has 14 residues. The V gene's germline CDR1 is MGHRA and CDR2 YSYEKL. The CDR3 DNA sequence: TGCACCAGCAGCCCCGGTACAGGGAACCAGCCCCAGCATTTT. As protein: CTSSPGTGNQPQHF.

The chain joins TRBV6-5 to TRBJ2-1, with D hard to call. The CDR3 has 15 residues. Trimming left V 7 bases short and J 2 bases short, with 15 bases between. CDR1 and CDR2 (germline): MNHEY, SVGAGI. CDR3 residues: CASNLKPRTYNEQFF. DNA for the CDR3: TGTGCCAGCAATTTAAAGCCGAGAACCTACAATGAGCAGTTCTTC.

The CDR3 DNA sequence: TGTGCCAGCTGCCAGGACAGGCTACCCTACGAGCAGTACTTC. Translated: CASCQDRLPYEQYF. The V gene is TRBV7-9, the J gene TRBJ2-7; 7 nucleotides line up with TRBD1. The CDR3 is 14 amino acids. The germline CDR1 and CDR2 sequences are SEHNR and FQNEAQ (reference sequence). V lost 8 bases, J lost 2 bases, and 9 bases stayed unmatched.

The chain combines TRBV20-1 with TRBJ2-3; TRBD2 might be the D (6 bases). The CDR3 is 15 amino acids. Germline values: CDR1 DFQATT, CDR2 SNEGSKA (reference sequence). The germline V and J ends were trimmed by 5 bases and 1 base, with 16 bases remaining between them. Here the CDR3 DNA reads TGCAGTGCTCCCGTTCCGGGGGTCCGCACAGATACGCAGTATTTT. This gives the protein CSAPVPGVRTDTQYF.